The entry below describes one T cell receptor beta chain. These data are taken from a study of T-cell reconstitution after alpha-beta-depleted transplantation in children. Germline V lookup: CDR1 SGHTS, CDR2 YDEGEE. The CDR3 extends over 12 amino acids. Between the trimmed V and J ends, which lost 5 bases and 8 bases, there was a span of 11 bases. Using unique molecular identifiers, the investigators prepared the TCRbeta library. TCRdb re-called the PCR reads with MiXCR, one entry per CDR3 protein. The sample lists about 980,000 distinct CDR3 sequences; under 30% were seen once. The gene calls are TRBV5-8 and TRBJ2-1; D gene unclear. Sequenced here: PBMCs, mostly from graft donor cells, sampled 360 days after TCRalphabeta/CD19-depleted stem cell transplant. The sequence was obtained from a boy under two years old who had a stem cell transplant for SCID, so the T cells may come from the graft donor. CDR3 sequence: CASSSAPYEQFF. CDR3 in DNA: TGTGCCAGCAGTTCCGCCCCATATGAGCAGTTCTTC. The full variable domain, rest sourced from reference TRBV5-8 and TRBJ2-1, is EAGVTQSPTHLIKTRGQQATLRCSPISGHTSVYWYQQALGLGLQFLLWYDEGEERNRGNFPPRFSGRQFPNYSSELNVNALELEDSALYLCASSSAPYEQFFGPGTRLTVL.